This T cell receptor beta chain came from a study of T cell changes during pregnancy in multiple sclerosis. The CDR3 is 15 residues long. Germline V gene sequence: CDR1 SNHLY, CDR2 FYNNEI. V shed 6 bases and J 3 bases; nucleotides not matched to a gene: 6. TCRdb keeps only in-frame clones here, not all; method: immunoSEQ multiplex PCR. The repertoire includes 65,000 to 95,000 clones, just over 90% of them detected once, and around 2.6% sits in the top ten. This chain uses TRBV2 with TRBJ2-3; 10 bases map to TRBD2. The TCR originated in a female donor in good health, enrolled as a control in a pregnancy study. Sequenced material: peripheral blood, taken after pregnancy. CDR3 DNA sequence: TGTGCCAGCAGGTTAGCGGGGGGCCGAACAGATACGCAGTATTTT. As protein: CASRLAGGRTDTQYF. Using reference TRBV2 and TRBJ2-3 for the parts outside the CDR3, the full variable domain is EPEVTQTPSHQVTQMGQEVILRCVPISNHLYFYWYRQILGQKVEFLVSFYNNEISEKSEIFDDQFSVERPDGSNFTLKIRSTKLEDSAMYFCASRLAGGRTDTQYFGPGTRLTVL.